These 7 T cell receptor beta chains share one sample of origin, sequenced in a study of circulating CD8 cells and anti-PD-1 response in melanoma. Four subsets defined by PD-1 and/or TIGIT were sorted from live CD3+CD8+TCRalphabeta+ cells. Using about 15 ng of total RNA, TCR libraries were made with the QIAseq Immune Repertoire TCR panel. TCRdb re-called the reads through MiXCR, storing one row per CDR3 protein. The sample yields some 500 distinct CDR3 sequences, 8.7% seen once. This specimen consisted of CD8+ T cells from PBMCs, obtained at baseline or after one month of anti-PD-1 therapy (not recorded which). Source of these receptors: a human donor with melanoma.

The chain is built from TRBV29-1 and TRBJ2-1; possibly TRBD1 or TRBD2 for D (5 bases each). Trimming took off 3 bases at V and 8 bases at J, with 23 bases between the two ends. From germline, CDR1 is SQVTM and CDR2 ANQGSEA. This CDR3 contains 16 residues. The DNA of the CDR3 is TGCAGCGTTGACAGACAGACTACCTCAACGGGCCATGAGCAGTTCTTC. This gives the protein CSVDRQTTSTGHEQFF.

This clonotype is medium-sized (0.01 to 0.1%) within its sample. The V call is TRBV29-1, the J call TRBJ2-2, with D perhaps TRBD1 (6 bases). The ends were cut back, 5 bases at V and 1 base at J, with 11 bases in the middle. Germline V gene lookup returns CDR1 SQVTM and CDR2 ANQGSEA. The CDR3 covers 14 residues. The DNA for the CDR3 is TGCAGCGTTTCCTGGACAGTGAACACCGGGGAGCTGTTTTTT. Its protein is CSVSWTVNTGELFF.

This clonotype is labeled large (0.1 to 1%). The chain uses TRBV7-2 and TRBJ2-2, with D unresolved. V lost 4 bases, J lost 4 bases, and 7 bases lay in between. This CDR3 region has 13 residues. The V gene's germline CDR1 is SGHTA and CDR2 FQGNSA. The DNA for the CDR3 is TGTGCCAGCAGCTGGTCTATCACCGGGGAGCTGTTTTTT. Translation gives CASSWSITGELFF.

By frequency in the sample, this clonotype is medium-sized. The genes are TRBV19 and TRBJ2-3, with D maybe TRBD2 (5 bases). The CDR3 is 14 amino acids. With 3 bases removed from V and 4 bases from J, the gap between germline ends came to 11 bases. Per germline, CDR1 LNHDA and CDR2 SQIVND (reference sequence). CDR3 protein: CASSMPGGPDTQYF. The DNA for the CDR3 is TGTGCCAGTAGTATGCCAGGAGGACCAGATACGCAGTATTTT.

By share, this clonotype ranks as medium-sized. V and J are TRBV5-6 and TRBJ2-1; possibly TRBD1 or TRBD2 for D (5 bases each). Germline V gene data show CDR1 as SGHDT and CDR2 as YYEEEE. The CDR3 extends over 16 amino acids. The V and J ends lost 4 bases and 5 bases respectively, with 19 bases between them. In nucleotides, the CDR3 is TGTGCCAGCAGCCCAAGGGACGGGAAGGGAAACAATGAGCAGTTCTTC. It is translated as CASSPRDGKGNNEQFF.

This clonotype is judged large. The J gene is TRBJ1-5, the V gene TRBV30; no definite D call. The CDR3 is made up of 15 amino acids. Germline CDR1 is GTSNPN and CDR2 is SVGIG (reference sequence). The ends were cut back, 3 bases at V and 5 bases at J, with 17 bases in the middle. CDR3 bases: TGTGCCTGGAGCCCGACTGGACTCGATCATCAGCCCCAGCATTTT. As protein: CAWSPTGLDHQPQHF.

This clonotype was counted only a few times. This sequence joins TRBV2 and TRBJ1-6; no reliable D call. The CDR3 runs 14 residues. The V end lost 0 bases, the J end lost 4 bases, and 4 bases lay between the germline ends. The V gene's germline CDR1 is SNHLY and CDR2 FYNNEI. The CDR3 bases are TGTGCCAGCAGTGAAGCGGATTATAATTCACCCCTCCACTTT. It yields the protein CASSEADYNSPLHF. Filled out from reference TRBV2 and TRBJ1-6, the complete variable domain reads EPEVTQTPSHQVTQMGQEVILRCVPISNHLYFYWYRQILGQKVEFLVSFYNNEISEKSEIFDDQFSVERPDGSNFTLKIRSTKLEDSAMYFCASSEADYNSPLHFGNGTRLTVT.